This TCR beta chain appears in the sequencing data of a study of neurological immune-mediated disorders. This clonotype was counted only a few times. Germline is not matched at one junction end, which may reflect a read error. TCRdb re-analysed the 5' RACE reads in MiXCR, keeping a single row per CDR3 protein. Of approximately 60,000 distinct CDR3 sequences listed, approximately 4.1% are singletons. Sequencing used PBMCs. The clonotype was recovered from a man aged 50-59 years with multiple sclerosis.

CDR3 region: CASSLSPYQPQNF. As DNA, the CDR3 is TGTGCCAGCAGTTTATCTCCTTATCAGCCCCAGAATTTT. The chain combines TRBV27 with TRBJ1-5; D remains unclear. The CDR3 is 13 residues long. CDR1 and CDR2 (germline): MNHEY, SMNVEV (reference sequence).